Sequencing of this T cell receptor (beta chain) was carried out in a study of T cell repertoires in cytomegalovirus infection (dated by TCRdb to between 2017 and 2020). Background on the whole study: Peptide stimulations targeted recently identified HLA-C-restricted CMV epitopes, whose presentation resists viral immunomodulation, together with well-studied HLA-B-restricted epitopes. The HLA type of each donor mattered for the analysis, because public TCR beta signatures pointed to carriage of CMV infection along with the matching HLA type.

Compared with germline, V lacks 8 bases and J lacks 0 bases; bases without a gene match: 9. Including cysteine and phenylalanine, the CDR3 has 17 amino acids. Of the read, only the CDR3 DNA is kept; its 51 bases are in frame from base 1. CDR1 and CDR2 (SGHAT, FQNNGV) derive from the germline V gene. Explained via the paper, the treatment or condition label denotes: in vitro stimulation with specific CMV peptide epitopes to enrich CMV-specific T cells. This clonotype has a handful of counts. This receptor's antigen is unknown. No qualities accompany the bases; no much larger clone lies one base away. What the authors observed across the whole study: The ex vivo response was dominated by HLA-C-restricted CMV-specific TCR beta clonotypes, which also provided the single most frequent clonotype in two of eight donors. In both this cohort and an independent roughly 400-donor cohort, the cumulative frequency of public TCR beta family members distinguished carriers of CMV infection plus the relevant HLA type.

TCRdb names Illumina HiSeq 1500 as the instrument used. Clones were called with MiXCR by TCRdb after fastp trimmed the public reads at Q25, and only in-frame beta chains were retained. Each CDR3 protein gets just one entry, which takes the most common genes and DNA from the rows behind it. The sample table holds around 800,000 distinct CDR3 sequences, of which over 25% were seen once. In total, the top ten clones hold roughly an eighth of the sample. The sequence joins TRBV11-2 to TRBJ2-6; 8 middle bases align to TRBD2. The TCR sequence derives from a human donor in good health (CMV status not recorded). Some clones in this sample may be carry-over from other donors' samples. The sequencing used cultured CD8+ T cells from PBMCs, collected from culture after CMV antigen stimulation. For the CDR3, the sequence is CASPHGRGPSGANVLTF. The DNA sequence reads TGTGCCAGCCCTCACGGGAGGGGACCCTCTGGGGCCAACGTCCTGACTTTC.